This is a list of T cell receptor beta chains from one sample in a study of T-cell memory formation after mild COVID-19. Each CDR3 protein gets one entry after TCRdb re-called the 5' RACE reads with MiXCR. This sample yields roughly 50,000 distinct CDR3 sequences, of which over 9% are seen a single time; more than 20% belongs to the top ten. The sequencing input was PBMCs or a T cell subset sorted from them (not recorded which). The receptors here all came from a man aged 18-30 years who had mild COVID-19 (a few samples of this study predate the infection). Cell type and time point are not known. Each CDR3 is given with its conserved first and last residue. The D gene is left open where the match is weak. Some rows have no size entry. The others give once, few or many, or a class for an expanded clone.

CDR3 protein: CASSPSYSSYNEQFF
CDR3 DNA: TGTGCCAGCTCACCTTCGTACTCGTCCTACAATGAGCAGTTCTTC
CDR3 length: 15
J gene: TRBJ2-1
V gene: TRBV18
D gene: NA
clone size: many

CDR3 protein: CASSYPDRWIKETQYF
CDR3 DNA: TGCGCCAGCAGCTATCCCGACAGGTGGATCAAGGAGACCCAGTACTTC
CDR3 length: 16
J gene: TRBJ2-5
V gene: TRBV5-1
D gene: NA
clone size: NA

CDR3 protein: CASSLGSQIAQYF
CDR3 DNA: TGTGCCAGCAGCTTAGGTTCTCAAATTGCGCAGTATTTT
CDR3 length: 13
J gene: TRBJ2-3
V gene: TRBV7-2
D gene: NA
clone size: many

CDR3 protein: CASSQEGRWRDIQYF
CDR3 DNA: TGCGCCAGCAGCCAAGAGGGCAGGTGGAGGGACATTCAGTACTTC
CDR3 length: 15
J gene: TRBJ2-4
V gene: TRBV4-1
D gene: NA
clone size: NA

CDR3 protein: CAWKGTAGLEQYF
CDR3 DNA: TGTGCCTGGAAAGGGACCGCGGGATTGGAGCAGTACTTC
CDR3 length: 13
J gene: TRBJ2-7
V gene: TRBV30
D gene: NA
clone size: NA

CDR3 protein: CASTSGAYNEQFF
CDR3 DNA: TGTGCCAGTACTAGCGGGGCTTACAATGAGCAGTTCTTC
CDR3 length: 13
J gene: TRBJ2-1
V gene: TRBV6-2/TRBV6-3
D gene: TRBD2
clone size: many

CDR3 protein: CASSLGHFSGANVLTF
CDR3 DNA: TGTGCCAGCAGCTTAGGACATTTCTCTGGGGCCAACGTCCTGACTTTC
CDR3 length: 16
J gene: TRBJ2-6
V gene: TRBV7-2
D gene: NA
clone size: many

CDR3 protein: CAWSGQGQPQHF
CDR3 DNA: TGTGCCTGGAGTGGACAGGGGCAGCCCCAGCATTTT
CDR3 length: 12
J gene: TRBJ1-5
V gene: TRBV30
D gene: TRBD1
clone size: NA

CDR3 protein: CASSQDTGAIPEQYF
CDR3 DNA: TGCGCCAGCAGCCAAGATACAGGGGCTATTCCCGAGCAGTACTTC
CDR3 length: 15
J gene: TRBJ2-7
V gene: TRBV4-3
D gene: TRBD1
clone size: NA

CDR3 protein: CASSYWTSGGGDEQFF
CDR3 DNA: TGTGCCAGCAGTTATTGGACTAGCGGGGGGGGCGATGAGCAGTTCTTC
CDR3 length: 16
J gene: TRBJ2-1
V gene: TRBV6-2/TRBV6-3
D gene: TRBD2
clone size: NA

CDR3 protein: CASSGTGGTYEQYF
CDR3 DNA: TGTGCCAGCTCAGGGACAGGGGGCACGTACGAGCAGTACTTC
CDR3 length: 14
J gene: TRBJ2-7
V gene: TRBV18
D gene: TRBD1
clone size: few

CDR3 protein: CASSYTGVLPPSTF
CDR3 DNA: TGTGCCAGCAGTTACACGGGAGTCCTTCCACCAAGCACCTTC
CDR3 length: 14
J gene: TRBJ1-2
V gene: TRBV6-2/TRBV6-3
D gene: NA
clone size: few

CDR3 protein: CASSLAGRTQYF
CDR3 DNA: TGTGCCAGCAGCTTGGCGGGGCGAACCCAGTACTTC
CDR3 length: 12
J gene: TRBJ2-5
V gene: TRBV7-2
D gene: NA
clone size: few

CDR3 protein: CASSVGVALNTEAFF
CDR3 DNA: TGTGCCAGCAGCGTAGGAGTGGCCCTGAACACTGAAGCTTTCTTT
CDR3 length: 15
J gene: TRBJ1-1
V gene: TRBV9
D gene: NA
clone size: few

CDR3 protein: CASTRTTSPTDTQYF
CDR3 DNA: TGTGCCAGCACTCGGACTACATCACCCACAGATACGCAGTATTTT
CDR3 length: 15
J gene: TRBJ2-3
V gene: TRBV6-2/TRBV6-3
D gene: NA
clone size: many

CDR3 protein: CASSSDRQKLFF
CDR3 DNA: TGTGCCAGCAGCTCGGACAGGCAAAAACTGTTTTTT
CDR3 length: 12
J gene: TRBJ1-4
V gene: TRBV5-4
D gene: TRBD1
clone size: few

CDR3 protein: CASSRGGRGLGNTEAFF
CDR3 DNA: TGTGCCAGCTCACGAGGAGGCAGGGGATTGGGGAACACTGAAGCTTTCTTT
CDR3 length: 17
J gene: TRBJ1-1
V gene: TRBV12-3/TRBV12-4
D gene: NA
clone size: NA

CDR3 protein: CASSLNGGNQETQYF
CDR3 DNA: TGTGCCAGCAGCTTAAATGGGGGTAACCAAGAGACCCAGTACTTC
CDR3 length: 15
J gene: TRBJ2-5
V gene: TRBV7-2
D gene: NA
clone size: few

CDR3 protein: CSDRPTGRGTDTQYF
CDR3 DNA: TGCAGCGACCGACCGACAGGGAGGGGCACAGATACGCAGTATTTT
CDR3 length: 15
J gene: TRBJ2-3
V gene: TRBV29-1
D gene: NA
clone size: NA

CDR3 protein: CASSLNRGRTGELFF
CDR3 DNA: TGTGCCAGCAGTTTAAACAGGGGGAGGACCGGGGAGCTGTTTTTT
CDR3 length: 15
J gene: TRBJ2-2
V gene: TRBV28
D gene: TRBD1
clone size: NA

CDR3 protein: CASSLTPKGDEQFF
CDR3 DNA: TGTGCCAGCAGCTTAACCCCAAAAGGCGATGAGCAGTTCTTC
CDR3 length: 14
J gene: TRBJ2-1
V gene: TRBV7-2
D gene: NA
clone size: NA

CDR3 protein: CASSGGDTGELFF
CDR3 DNA: TGTGCCAGCAGTGGTGGTGACACCGGGGAGCTGTTTTTT
CDR3 length: 13
J gene: TRBJ2-2
V gene: TRBV2
D gene: NA
clone size: few

CDR3 protein: CASTPGGRDTEAFF
CDR3 DNA: TGTGCCAGCACCCCGGGTGGCCGAGACACTGAAGCTTTCTTT
CDR3 length: 14
J gene: TRBJ1-1
V gene: TRBV6-5
D gene: NA
clone size: NA

CDR3 protein: CASRRRTGDADTQYF
CDR3 DNA: TGCGCCAGCAGGCGCCGAACAGGGGATGCAGATACGCAGTATTTT
CDR3 length: 15
J gene: TRBJ2-3
V gene: TRBV5-1
D gene: TRBD1
clone size: many

CDR3 protein: CASRGIGNEKLFF
CDR3 DNA: TGTGCCAGCAGAGGGATCGGTAATGAAAAACTGTTTTTT
CDR3 length: 13
J gene: TRBJ1-4
V gene: TRBV6-1
D gene: NA
clone size: NA

CDR3 protein: CASSRSGTGRTGELFF
CDR3 DNA: TGTGCCAGCAGCCGGTCCGGGACAGGGCGTACCGGGGAGCTGTTTTTT
CDR3 length: 16
J gene: TRBJ2-2
V gene: TRBV7-2
D gene: TRBD1
clone size: many

CDR3 protein: CATGQGAEQYF
CDR3 DNA: TGTGCCACGGGACAGGGGGCCGAGCAGTACTTC
CDR3 length: 11
J gene: TRBJ2-7
V gene: TRBV6-5
D gene: TRBD1
clone size: NA

CDR3 protein: CASSFRGDQETQYF
CDR3 DNA: TGTGCCAGCAGCTTCCGGGGAGACCAAGAGACCCAGTACTTC
CDR3 length: 14
J gene: TRBJ2-5
V gene: TRBV7-9
D gene: NA
clone size: many

CDR3 protein: CSAGAEVLETQYF
CDR3 DNA: TGCAGTGCCGGGGCCGAAGTGCTGGAGACCCAGTACTTC
CDR3 length: 13
J gene: TRBJ2-5
V gene: TRBV20-1
D gene: NA
clone size: NA

CDR3 protein: CASSSGLIDEQFF
CDR3 DNA: TGTGCCAGCAGCTCGGGACTAATAGATGAGCAGTTCTTC
CDR3 length: 13
J gene: TRBJ2-1
V gene: TRBV7-9
D gene: TRBD2
clone size: many

CDR3 protein: CASSSGQMNTEAFF
CDR3 DNA: TGCGCCAGCAGCTCGGGACAGATGAACACTGAAGCTTTCTTT
CDR3 length: 14
J gene: TRBJ1-1
V gene: TRBV5-1
D gene: TRBD1
clone size: many

CDR3 protein: CASSFGPGETQYF
CDR3 DNA: NA
CDR3 length: 13
J gene: TRBJ2-5
V gene: TRBV12-3/TRBV12-4
D gene: NA
clone size: many

CDR3 protein: CASSLGPGQGNQPQHF
CDR3 DNA: TGCGCCAGCAGCTTGGGACCGGGACAGGGCAATCAGCCCCAGCATTTT
CDR3 length: 16
J gene: TRBJ1-5
V gene: TRBV5-1
D gene: TRBD1
clone size: NA

CDR3 protein: CASSLQKNTGELFF
CDR3 DNA: TGTGCCAGCTCACTTCAAAAGAACACCGGGGAGCTGTTTTTT
CDR3 length: 14
J gene: TRBJ2-2
V gene: TRBV18
D gene: NA
clone size: NA

CDR3 protein: CASSSLAKNIQYF
CDR3 DNA: TGTGCCAGCAGTTCGCTAGCCAAAAACATTCAGTACTTC
CDR3 length: 13
J gene: TRBJ2-4
V gene: TRBV5-6
D gene: NA
clone size: many

CDR3 protein: CASSPDLGEQFF
CDR3 DNA: TGTGCCAGCAGCCCTGACCTCGGGGAGCAGTTCTTC
CDR3 length: 12
J gene: TRBJ2-1
V gene: TRBV7-8
D gene: NA
clone size: NA

CDR3 protein: CATSDWGAGTGELFF
CDR3 DNA: TGTGCCACCAGTGATTGGGGGGCCGGCACCGGGGAGCTGTTTTTT
CDR3 length: 15
J gene: TRBJ2-2
V gene: TRBV24-1
D gene: NA
clone size: many

CDR3 protein: CSACGGTEAFF
CDR3 DNA: TGCAGCGCCTGTGGGGGCACTGAAGCTTTCTTT
CDR3 length: 11
J gene: TRBJ1-1
V gene: TRBV29-1
D gene: NA
clone size: few

CDR3 protein: CASSLSSGSQETQYF
CDR3 DNA: TGTGCCAGCAGCCTGTCATCCGGGTCCCAAGAGACCCAGTACTTC
CDR3 length: 15
J gene: TRBJ2-5
V gene: TRBV12-3/TRBV12-4
D gene: NA
clone size: many

CDR3 protein: CSVVETVETQYF
CDR3 DNA: TGCAGCGTTGTAGAGACAGTCGAGACCCAGTACTTC
CDR3 length: 12
J gene: TRBJ2-5
V gene: TRBV29-1
D gene: NA
clone size: many

CDR3 protein: CASSDKTSGTQYF
CDR3 DNA: TGTGCCAGCAGTGATAAGACTAGCGGTACGCAGTATTTT
CDR3 length: 13
J gene: TRBJ2-3
V gene: TRBV6-4
D gene: TRBD2
clone size: NA

CDR3 protein: CSVEDAGADGSDEQFF
CDR3 DNA: TGCAGCGTTGAGGACGCGGGGGCCGATGGTTCAGATGAGCAGTTCTTC
CDR3 length: 16
J gene: TRBJ2-1
V gene: TRBV29-1
D gene: NA
clone size: medium-sized

CDR3 protein: CASTTGGARNYGYTF
CDR3 DNA: TGTGCCAGCACCACGGGGGGTGCGAGGAACTATGGCTACACCTTC
CDR3 length: 15
J gene: TRBJ1-2
V gene: TRBV6-6
D gene: NA
clone size: NA

CDR3 protein: CASSQWTGFREKLFF
CDR3 DNA: TGTGCCAGCAGCCAATGGACAGGGTTTAGGGAAAAACTGTTTTTT
CDR3 length: 15
J gene: TRBJ1-4
V gene: TRBV4-2
D gene: TRBD1
clone size: NA

CDR3 protein: CASSLRLDTQYF
CDR3 DNA: TGTGCCAGCAGCTTACGGCTTGATACGCAGTATTTT
CDR3 length: 12
J gene: TRBJ2-3
V gene: TRBV7-2
D gene: NA
clone size: many

CDR3 protein: CSVPGQGRLGNTIYF
CDR3 DNA: TGCAGTGTCCCAGGACAGGGGCGATTGGGAAACACCATATATTTT
CDR3 length: 15
J gene: TRBJ1-3
V gene: TRBV20-1
D gene: TRBD1
clone size: few

CDR3 protein: CASSASAGGPTGELFF
CDR3 DNA: TGTGCCAGCAGCGCGTCAGCGGGGGGGCCCACCGGGGAGCTGTTTTTT
CDR3 length: 16
J gene: TRBJ2-2
V gene: TRBV9
D gene: TRBD2
clone size: few

CDR3 protein: CSVTLGGTNEQFF
CDR3 DNA: TGCAGCGTTACCTTGGGGGGGACGAATGAGCAGTTCTTC
CDR3 length: 13
J gene: TRBJ2-1
V gene: TRBV29-1
D gene: TRBD2
clone size: many